Listed below are T cell receptor beta chains from one sample, sequenced in a study of radiation and T cells in renal cell carcinoma. Clones were read by immunoSEQ multiplex PCR, and TCRdb kept only the in-frame ones, dropping some. The sample comprises about 64,000 clones, around 80% of which are singletons, and around 6.8% rests with the top ten. The sample was blood, taken from a patient whose treatment included radiotherapy and nephrectomy. The origin of the receptors is a man in his fifties or sixties with renal cell carcinoma. Each CDR3 is given with its conserved first and last residue.

>TRBV13
CASSSGVSGNTIYF
>TRBV6-5
CASNPGQENTEAFF
>TRBV19
CASTRDWGTEAFF
>TRBV7-9
CASSLTSGNTIYF
>TRBV7-6
CASSLEGADTQYF
>TRBV5-1
CASSLTGDYGYTF
>TRBV7-2
CASSLGARAISYEQYF
>TRBV6-1
CASSDLGRDYEQYF
>TRBV7-3
CASSLDRDASYNEQFF
>TRBV6-4
CASSDRTNTEAFF
>TRBV5-6
CASSAYTYNEQFF
>TRBV28
CASSTDFRVDTQYF
>TRBV10-3
CAISEDRGRLIF
>TRBV5-1
CASSFGTDTDTQYF
>TRBV7-9
CASSLAQSTDTQYF
>TRBV27
CASSRDRDGNYGYTF
>TRBV30
CAWSRGVNTEAFF
>TRBV20-1
CSVTDYGYTF
>TRBV12-5
CASGLVLTSSLNTEAFF
>TRBV4-2
CASSQFGQGEENEQFF
>TRBV9
CASSQQNTGELFF
>TRBV7-2
CASRARGAVETQYF
>TRBV10-3
CAISESPSESSGNTIYF
>TRBV5-1
CASSPGQGPADTIYF
>TRBV7-2
CASSLMGQGYGYTF
>TRBV4-2
CASSHPDGGGAEAFF
>TRBV27
CASSFADGSNQPQHF
>TRBV11-2
CASSSNSLSGNTIYF
>TRBV18
CASSPGVWSTDTQYF
>TRBV4-3
CASGQSLSTDTQYF
>TRBV7-3
CASSPVGGYNEQFF
>TRBV10-1
CASSEGGDGGETQYF
>TRBV28
CASTEGDYGYTF
>TRBV4-3
CASSQDYHREEVQPQHF
>TRBV5-6
CASSQMGTTRQETQYF
>TRBV5-1
CASSLYSGGTDTQYF
>TRBV6-5
CASSSPLEQYF
>TRBV11-2
CASSLGLATGQETQYF
>TRBV10-1
CASSEGTEETQYF
>TRBV11-3
CASSLNAYEQYF
>TRBV6-4
CASSRTGYNEQFF
>TRBV7-3
CASSLTGGTEAFF
>TRBV19
CASSGGGEQYF
>TRBV7-9
CASSLAWGTGVDQPQHF
>TRBV5-8
CASSLESPDYGYTF
>TRBV9
CASSVSGTGQSEQFF
>TRBV7-6
CASSSSTGGMRTQYF
>TRBV19
CASSIPPQNRVGSTEAFF
>TRBV10-3
CAIRDTGQPNYGYTF
>TRBV4-1
CASSHPSPGQGDYEQYF
>TRBV7-2
CASSLEGQGYNEQYF